These 17 T cell receptor beta chains came from one sample sequenced in a study of cytomegalovirus exposure and HLA in healthy donors. PCR used 60 Vbeta primers and 13 Jbeta primers. Sequencing was performed with immunoSEQ multiplex PCR; in TCRdb, only in-frame clones are kept and a portion is missing. Seen in this sample are 100,000 to 150,000 clones; the ten most common clones hold more than 0.8%. The specimen was PBMCs. These receptors were obtained from a man between 18 and 29 years old in good health and CMV-seronegative.

This chain joins TRBV29-1 and TRBJ1-2; 7 positions agree with TRBD1. Looked up from germline, CDR1 is SQVTM and CDR2 is ANQGSEA. V lost 5 bases and J lost 4; bases outside the gene matches: 4. The CDR3 is 12 residues long. CDR3 in DNA: TGCAGCGTTTCAAGGGACAGCTATGGCTACACCTTC. It is translated as CSVSRDSYGYTF. Supplemented by reference TRBV29-1 and TRBJ1-2, the full variable domain reads SAVISQKPSRDICQRGTSLTIQCQVDSQVTMMFWYRQQPGQSLTLIATANQGSEATYESGFVIDKFPISRPNLTFSTLTVSNMSPEDSSIYLCSVSRDSYGYTFGSGTRLTVV.

The chain joins TRBV2 to TRBJ1-3; D may be TRBD1 (5 bases). The CDR3 has 15 residues. V was shortened by 6 bases and J by 2 bases, with 14 bases between the two germline ends. Per the germline V gene, CDR1 is SNHLY and CDR2 is FYNNEI. CDR3 DNA sequence: TGTGCCAGCAGACTACAGGCCTCTACTGGAAACACCATATATTTT. Protein: CASRLQASTGNTIYF. Full variable domain (missing parts from reference TRBV2 and TRBJ1-3): EPEVTQTPSHQVTQMGQEVILRCVPISNHLYFYWYRQILGQKVEFLVSFYNNEISEKSEIFDDQFSVERPDGSNFTLKIRSTKLEDSAMYFCASRLQASTGNTIYFGEGSWLTVV.

The V and J genes are TRBV28 and TRBJ2-7, with 9 bases lining up with TRBD1. The CDR3 is 14 amino acids. Germline V lookup: CDR1 MDHEN, CDR2 SYDVKM. Losses at the gene ends were 6 bases for V and 5 bases for J; bases not matched to a gene: 8. The CDR3 nucleotides read TGTGCCAGCAGAACACTACAGGGGGCACACGAGCAGTACTTC. The encoded protein is CASRTLQGAHEQYF.

The rearrangement joins TRBV7-9 to TRBJ1-4; possibly TRBD1 for D (6 bases). From germline, CDR1 is SEHNR and CDR2 FQNEAQ (reference sequence). Trimming removed 6 bases from V and 8 bases from J, with 13 bases in between. The CDR3 is made up of 13 amino acids. The CDR3, as DNA: TGTGCCAGCAGTATACAGGGAGAGGAAAAACTGTTTTTT. Protein product: CASSIQGEEKLFF.

The chain employs TRBV11-2 and TRBJ2-2; maybe TRBD1 (6 bases). Trimming pared 0 bases from V and 7 bases from J, leaving 18 bases between. The CDR3 covers 17 residues. The germline V gene encodes CDR1 SGHAT and CDR2 FQNNGV. CDR3 sequence reads: CASSLDPSRARGGELFF. CDR3 in DNA: TGTGCCAGCAGCTTAGACCCCAGCAGGGCCAGGGGCGGGGAGCTGTTTTTT. The whole variable domain, filled in from reference TRBV11-2 and TRBJ2-2, reads EAGVAQSPRYKIIEKRQSVAFWCNPISGHATLYWYQQILGQGPKLLIQFQNNGVVDDSQLPKDRFSAERLKGVDSTLKIQPAKLEDSAVYLCASSLDPSRARGGELFFGEGSRLTVL.

The chain couples TRBV18 to TRBJ1-5, with 8 bases identical to TRBD1. This CDR3 is built from 16 residues. After removal of 4 bases from V and 7 bases from J, the junction contained 12 bases not matched to a gene. Looked up from germline, CDR1 is KGHSH and CDR2 is LQKENI. CDR3 bases: TGTGCCAGCTCACAGGGGCAGGGGGCTATAGGGCAGCCCCAGCATTTT. Residues: CASSQGQGAIGQPQHF.

The rearrangement joins TRBV30 to TRBJ2-3; 14 bases are a match to TRBD2. The CDR3 loop spans 16 amino acids. CDR1 GTSNPN and CDR2 SVGIG come from the germline V gene (reference sequence). V lost 5 bases and J lost 4; bases outside the gene matches: 8. CDR3 sequence reads: CAWGGLAGEVADTQYF. The CDR3 DNA is TGTGCCTGGGGGGGACTAGCGGGAGAGGTCGCAGATACGCAGTATTTT.

The V and J genes are TRBV18 and TRBJ1-1, with D possibly being TRBD1 (6 bases). This CDR3 has 16 amino acids. CDR1 and CDR2 (germline): KGHSH, LQKENI. Trimming stripped 4 bases from V and 0 bases from J, with 15 bases between. The CDR3 nucleotides read TGTGCCAGCTCACACCCGGGGGGGGGCTTGAACACTGAAGCTTTCTTT. Encoded protein: CASSHPGGGLNTEAFF.

The gene calls are TRBV15 and TRBJ2-7; the D gene is possibly TRBD2 (6 bases). The CDR3 length is 16 residues. Trimming shortened V by 5 bases and J by 2 bases, and 19 bases separated the two germline ends. Germline-derived CDR1 and CDR2 are LNHNV and YYDKDF (reference sequence). The CDR3 is CATSASGLAPAYEQYF. For the CDR3, the DNA is TGTGCCACCAGCGCCTCGGGGCTAGCGCCGGCCTACGAGCAGTACTTC.

This rearrangement joins TRBV30 to TRBJ2-7, with D perhaps matching TRBD1 (5 bases). Germline CDR1 and CDR2: GTSNPN and SVGIG (reference sequence). The CDR3 is 13 residues long. V was clipped by 4 bases and J by 5 bases, with 15 bases between them. The CDR3 region is CAWTQGFLDEQYF. Here the CDR3 DNA reads TGTGCCTGGACCCAGGGTTTTCTGGACGAGCAGTACTTC.

The chain has TRBV5-4 and TRBJ2-3, with 13 bases fitting TRBD2. J lost 2 bases, V lost 4 bases, and 7 bases had no gene match. Germline V gene sequence: CDR1 SGHNT, CDR2 YYREEE (reference sequence). This CDR3 has 17 amino acids. CDR3 amino acids: CASSRGTSGAFTDTQYF. The CDR3 DNA reads as TGTGCCAGCAGCCGCGGGACTAGCGGGGCCTTCACAGATACGCAGTATTTT.

This chain uses TRBV2 with TRBJ2-4, with TRBD2 as a possible D gene (6 bases). Germline V gene lookup returns CDR1 SNHLY and CDR2 FYNNEI. The germline V and J ends were trimmed by 4 bases and 0 bases, with 10 bases remaining between them. The CDR3 has 15 amino acids. CDR3 amino acids: CASSAGGEAKNIQYF. CDR3 DNA sequence: TGTGCCAGCAGTGCAGGAGGGGAAGCCAAAAACATTCAGTACTTC.

The rearrangement joins TRBV5-1 to TRBJ2-5, with a possible D match to TRBD2 (5 bases). Germline CDR1 and CDR2: SGHRS and YFSETQ. The V end was cut by 7 bases, the J end by 3 bases, with 22 bases between. This CDR3 is 16 amino acids long. Here the CDR3 DNA reads TGCGCCAGCGCGACCTCAGGAGGACGGGTAGAAGAGACCCAGTACTTC. Encoded protein: CASATSGGRVEETQYF.

This chain connects TRBV7-9 to TRBJ2-2, with 9 bases fitting TRBD2. Germline-derived CDR1 and CDR2 are SEHNR and FQNEAQ (reference sequence). V lost 5 bases to trimming and J lost 4 bases; unmatched junction nucleotides: 8. This CDR3 contains 16 residues. CDR3 region: CASSQASGIGTGELFF. The DNA of the CDR3 is TGTGCCAGCAGCCAGGCTAGCGGGATTGGCACCGGGGAGCTGTTTTTT.

The chain recombines TRBV7-3 with TRBJ1-1, with D tentatively TRBD1 (6 bases). Trimming stripped 2 bases from V and 5 bases from J, with 9 bases between. Per germline, CDR1 SGHTA and CDR2 FQGTGA. The length of the CDR3 is 13 residues. CDR3 residues: CASSLGTLTEAFF. The CDR3, as DNA: TGTGCCAGCAGCTTAGGGACACTAACTGAAGCTTTCTTT.

The V and J genes are TRBV5-1 and TRBJ1-1; tentatively, D is TRBD1 (6 bases). The V gene's germline CDR1 is SGHRS and CDR2 YFSETQ. The CDR3 runs to 15 residues. Deletions cut 1 base from V and 4 bases from J, with 14 bases between. CDR3: CASSLSRVQGTEAFF. DNA of the CDR3: TGCGCCAGCAGCTTGAGCAGGGTACAGGGCACTGAAGCTTTCTTT.

A remark on this clone: Other nucleotide sequences in the sample specify the same CDR3. This chain connects TRBV18 to TRBJ2-7; TRBD1 matches at 10 bases. J gave up 4 bases and V 2 bases, and 2 bases lay outside the gene matches. This CDR3 region has 14 residues. The germline V gene encodes CDR1 KGHSH and CDR2 LQKENI. CDR3 in amino acids: CASSPGTGVYEQYF. DNA for the CDR3: TGTGCCAGCTCACCAGGGACAGGGGTTTACGAGCAGTACTTC.